A selection of T cell receptor beta chains follows, all from one sample in a study of blood T cell repertoires in COVID-19. The assay was immunoSEQ multiplex PCR, and TCRdb's table has in-frame clones only and misses some. The repertoire holds 120,000 to 150,000 clones, with 79% as singletons. Sequenced material: peripheral blood. The receptors originated from a man in his forties or fifties with active or convalescent COVID-19. CDR3s include the opening cysteine and the closing phenylalanine or tryptophan. Fields, in order: D gene, V gene, J gene, clone size, CDR3 DNA, CDR3 protein. A D gene is named only where the DNA matches it firmly. Size values are once, few and many counts, or a class for expanded clones, and some rows have none.

d_gene: NA
v_gene: TRBV9
j_gene: TRBJ1-1
abundance: once
CDR3nt: TGTGCCAGCAGCGTTTGGGGGGTAGGGAACACTGAAGCTTTCTTT
CDR3aa: CASSVWGVGNTEAFF

d_gene: NA
v_gene: TRBV10-3
j_gene: TRBJ2-7
abundance: many
CDR3nt: TGTGCCATCAGTGAACGGGACACCCACGAGCAGTACTTC
CDR3aa: CAISERDTHEQYF

d_gene: NA
v_gene: TRBV28
j_gene: TRBJ1-3
abundance: NA
CDR3nt: TGTGCCAGCAGTCCAATCAACTTTCGCTCTGGAAACACCATATATTTT
CDR3aa: CASSPINFRSGNTIYF

d_gene: TRBD1
v_gene: TRBV2
j_gene: TRBJ2-5
abundance: NA
CDR3nt: TGTGCCAGCAGGGATATTACAGGGGTCGTTGAGACCCAGTACTTC
CDR3aa: CASRDITGVVETQYF

d_gene: TRBD1
v_gene: TRBV29-1
j_gene: TRBJ2-7
abundance: once
CDR3nt: TGCAGTTTCCAGGGGGCCTTTACCGAGCAGTACTTC
CDR3aa: CSFQGAFTEQYF

d_gene: NA
v_gene: TRBV6-2/TRBV6-3
j_gene: TRBJ1-1
abundance: few
CDR3nt: TGTGCCAGCAGTTACAGGGAGGGGGTTATGAACACTGAAGCTTTCTTT
CDR3aa: CASSYREGVMNTEAFF

d_gene: NA
v_gene: TRBV25-1
j_gene: TRBJ1-1
abundance: few
CDR3nt: TGTGCCAGCAGTGAGTACGGGGACACTGAAGCTTTCTTT
CDR3aa: CASSEYGDTEAFF

d_gene: TRBD1
v_gene: TRBV5-1
j_gene: TRBJ1-6
abundance: NA
CDR3nt: TGCGCCAGCAGCTTGGCCGGACAGGGAAATTCACCCCTCCACTTT
CDR3aa: CASSLAGQGNSPLHF

d_gene: TRBD2
v_gene: TRBV14
j_gene: TRBJ2-1
abundance: few
CDR3nt: TGTGCCAGCAGCCAGACATCGTGGCTAGCGGGAGTCGGTGAGCAGTTCTTC
CDR3aa: CASSQTSWLAGVGEQFF

d_gene: NA
v_gene: TRBV10-1
j_gene: TRBJ1-5
abundance: NA
CDR3nt: TGCGCCATCACCCCCCCCCGGGAGCCCCAGCATTTT
CDR3aa: CAITPPREPQHF

d_gene: NA
v_gene: TRBV11-2
j_gene: TRBJ2-4
abundance: once
CDR3nt: TGTGCCAGCAGCCTAAGGGGAGCCAAAAACATTCAGTACTTC
CDR3aa: CASSLRGAKNIQYF

d_gene: NA
v_gene: TRBV5-8
j_gene: TRBJ1-4
abundance: NA
CDR3nt: TGTGCCAGCAGCCTAGGACATAATAATGAAAAACTGTTTTTT
CDR3aa: CASSLGHNNEKLFF

d_gene: NA
v_gene: TRBV6-5
j_gene: TRBJ1-1
abundance: NA
CDR3nt: TGTGCCAGCAGTTACCGGGGAGGAACTGAAGCTTTCTTT
CDR3aa: CASSYRGGTEAFF

d_gene: NA
v_gene: TRBV5-5
j_gene: TRBJ1-5
abundance: NA
CDR3nt: TGTGCCAGCAGCTTGGGAGGCTGGGAGTATAGCAATCAGCCCCAGCATTTT
CDR3aa: CASSLGGWEYSNQPQHF

d_gene: TRBD1
v_gene: TRBV2
j_gene: TRBJ2-5
abundance: NA
CDR3nt: TGTGCCAGCAGTCGGACAGGGGGAGAGGAGACCCAGTACTTC
CDR3aa: CASSRTGGEETQYF

d_gene: NA
v_gene: TRBV29-1
j_gene: TRBJ2-7
abundance: NA
CDR3nt: TGCAGCGTCCGCACTAGCTACGAGCAGTACTTC
CDR3aa: CSVRTSYEQYF

d_gene: NA
v_gene: TRBV19
j_gene: TRBJ2-2
abundance: once
CDR3nt: TGTGCCAGTAGTATCGGGGTTCCCGGGGAGCTGTTTTTT
CDR3aa: CASSIGVPGELFF

d_gene: TRBD2
v_gene: TRBV6-5
j_gene: TRBJ2-1
abundance: NA
CDR3nt: TGTGCCAGCGTTAGACTAGCGGCCTACAATGAGCAGTTCTTC
CDR3aa: CASVRLAAYNEQFF

d_gene: NA
v_gene: TRBV21-1
j_gene: TRBJ1-4
abundance: once
CDR3nt: TGTGCCAGCAGCAAACGGGGCAGGGGCGAAGCTAATGAAAAACTGTTTTTT
CDR3aa: CASSKRGRGEANEKLFF

d_gene: TRBD2
v_gene: TRBV27
j_gene: TRBJ2-3
abundance: once
CDR3nt: TGTGCCAGCAGTTTAGTTGGGCGGACTAGTCGCGGCGATACGCAGTATTTT
CDR3aa: CASSLVGRTSRGDTQYF

d_gene: NA
v_gene: TRBV4-1
j_gene: TRBJ1-3
abundance: NA
CDR3nt: TGCGCCAGCAGCCAAGCAGGATCTGGAAACACCATATATTTT
CDR3aa: CASSQAGSGNTIYF

d_gene: TRBD2
v_gene: TRBV5-6
j_gene: TRBJ2-7
abundance: NA
CDR3nt: TGTGCCAGCAGCTTGGGTGCGGGAGTACCCCTCGAGCAGTACTTC
CDR3aa: CASSLGAGVPLEQYF

d_gene: TRBD2
v_gene: TRBV7-9
j_gene: TRBJ2-1
abundance: NA
CDR3nt: TGTGCCAGCAGCCCCTCTAGCGGGTCTTCCTACAATGAGCAGTTCTTC
CDR3aa: CASSPSSGSSYNEQFF

d_gene: TRBD2
v_gene: TRBV7-9
j_gene: TRBJ2-5
abundance: once
CDR3nt: TGTGCCAGCAGCTTTTACGGGCAGCGGGGGTACCAAGAGACCCAGTACTTC
CDR3aa: CASSFYGQRGYQETQYF

d_gene: TRBD2
v_gene: TRBV7-6
j_gene: TRBJ2-7
abundance: NA
CDR3nt: TGTGCCAGCAGCTTAGGGCTAGCGGGAGGGTACGAGCAGTACTTC
CDR3aa: CASSLGLAGGYEQYF

d_gene: NA
v_gene: TRBV7-2
j_gene: TRBJ1-1
abundance: NA
CDR3nt: TGTGCCAGCACCGCAGGGTTTAGAGCTTTCTTT
CDR3aa: CASTAGFRAFF

d_gene: TRBD1
v_gene: TRBV2
j_gene: TRBJ1-5
abundance: NA
CDR3nt: TGTGCCAGCCGACAGGGTAGCAATCAGCCCCAGCATTTT
CDR3aa: CASRQGSNQPQHF

d_gene: NA
v_gene: TRBV19
j_gene: TRBJ2-1
abundance: NA
CDR3nt: TGTGCCAGTAGTATAATGTTAAGGGGCAATGAGCAGTTCTTC
CDR3aa: CASSIMLRGNEQFF

d_gene: NA
v_gene: TRBV5-6
j_gene: TRBJ2-7
abundance: NA
CDR3nt: TGTGCCAGCAGCCCCGCACTCTGGGGCGGCGAGCAGTACTTC
CDR3aa: CASSPALWGGEQYF

d_gene: TRBD2
v_gene: TRBV6-5
j_gene: TRBJ2-5
abundance: NA
CDR3nt: TGTGCCAGCAGCCCCGGGACGAATAGCGGGTGGCAGTACTTC
CDR3aa: CASSPGTNSGWQYF

d_gene: TRBD1
v_gene: TRBV6-4
j_gene: TRBJ2-7
abundance: NA
CDR3nt: TGTGCCAGCAGGGACCGGGACAGGGTCTCCTACGAGCAGTACTTC
CDR3aa: CASRDRDRVSYEQYF

d_gene: NA
v_gene: TRBV5-5
j_gene: TRBJ2-2
abundance: few
CDR3nt: TGTGCCAGCAGCTTGGAGGTAGCGGCCGCCAACACCGGGGAGCTGTTTTTT
CDR3aa: CASSLEVAAANTGELFF

d_gene: NA
v_gene: TRBV27
j_gene: TRBJ2-3
abundance: NA
CDR3nt: TGTGCCAGCAGTTTCGGGAGCACAGATACGCAGTATTTT
CDR3aa: CASSFGSTDTQYF

d_gene: NA
v_gene: TRBV27
j_gene: TRBJ2-7
abundance: NA
CDR3nt: TGTGCCAGCAGGACGTTGTCCCTCTCTAGAAACGAGCAGTACTTC
CDR3aa: CASRTLSLSRNEQYF

d_gene: TRBD1
v_gene: TRBV7-3
j_gene: TRBJ2-1
abundance: many
CDR3nt: TGTGCCAGCAGCCCGACGCGACAGGGACCTGGTGAGCAGTTCTTC
CDR3aa: CASSPTRQGPGEQFF

d_gene: TRBD2
v_gene: TRBV6-1
j_gene: TRBJ2-1
abundance: NA
CDR3nt: TGTGCCAGCAGTGTAGCGGGGCCCTACAATGAGCAGTTCTTC
CDR3aa: CASSVAGPYNEQFF

d_gene: TRBD1
v_gene: TRBV19
j_gene: TRBJ1-5
abundance: once
CDR3nt: TGTGCCAGTACCCGGCCACCGGGACAGGGGGAACAGCCCCAGCATTTT
CDR3aa: CASTRPPGQGEQPQHF

d_gene: NA
v_gene: TRBV11-2
j_gene: TRBJ2-1
abundance: NA
CDR3nt: TGTGCCAGCAGCTTAAATGAGCTGAGTGAGCAGTTCTTC
CDR3aa: CASSLNELSEQFF

d_gene: TRBD1
v_gene: TRBV28
j_gene: TRBJ2-7
abundance: NA
CDR3nt: TGTGCCAGCAGTATATCCGGGACAGGGGACGAGCAGTACTTC
CDR3aa: CASSISGTGDEQYF

d_gene: NA
v_gene: TRBV3-1/TRBV3-2
j_gene: TRBJ2-5
abundance: NA
CDR3nt: TGTGCCAGCAGCCGCGAACAGGTTTGGGAGACCCAGTACTTC
CDR3aa: CASSREQVWETQYF

d_gene: TRBD1
v_gene: TRBV3-1/TRBV3-2
j_gene: TRBJ1-5
abundance: NA
CDR3nt: TGTGCCAGCAGCCAAGCCTGGACAGGGAGCAATCAGCCCCAGCATTTT
CDR3aa: CASSQAWTGSNQPQHF